This T cell receptor (beta chain) was sequenced in a study of blood T cell repertoires in COVID-19. CDR1 and CDR2 (germline): SGHDN, FVKESK. Trimming took off 3 bases at V and 3 bases at J, with 6 bases between the two ends. The CDR3 consists of 12 residues. As originally analysed: Reference gene primer amplification gave nucleated cell count estimates. The assay was immunoSEQ multiplex PCR, and TCRdb's table has in-frame clones only and misses some. V and J calls and clone size are given by that table; D and trimming were obtained from the DNA. The top ten hold approximately 20% of the sample, which has 60,000 to 90,000 clones, roughly 82% seen once.

V usage is TRBV14 and J usage is TRBJ2-7; D uncertain. Sequenced: peripheral blood. The clonotype was recovered from a woman aged 50 to 60 with acute or convalescent COVID-19. The CDR3 DNA reads as TGTGCCAGCAGCCACAACGGCTACGAGCAGTACTTC. Its translation: CASSHNGYEQYF. The whole variable domain, filled in from reference TRBV14 and TRBJ2-7, reads EAGVTQFPSHSVIEKGQTVTLRCDPISGHDNLYWYRRVMGKEIKFLLHFVKESKQDESGMPNNRFLAERTGGTYSTLKVQPAELEDSGVYFCASSHNGYEQYFGPGTRLTVT.